This note documents a single TCR beta chain sequence. In its sample, this clonotype was seen a few times. This receptor's antigen is unknown. Base qualities are not at hand, and no much larger clone is one base apart. The CDR3 runs 16 residues from the cysteine to the phenylalanine. The DNA shown is the 48-base CDR3, in frame from base 1. The germline V gene supplies CDR1 MNHGY and CDR2 SVAAGI. V ends up 2 bases short and J 2 bases short, with an unmatched junction base count of 8. This sample was taken from a study of blood T cells in healthy people across ages (dated by TCRdb to between 2014 and 2017). Regarding the study in general: Template switching captured roughly one uniquely barcoded TCR beta cDNA molecule per two T cells in model experiments. To avoid experimental bias, donors of different ages were spread randomly across the sequencing lanes. Age-related changes in TCR beta repertoire diversity were measured in the study by deep sequencing normalized with unique cDNA molecular identifiers. The donors were split into four age groups: young (average about 16 years), middle-aged (roughly 39), aged (62) and long-lived (82). For two donors (one aged 18 to 29 and one aged 80 or older), the study analyzed two additional independent replicas of 1 million unique cDNA reads from the same blood draw. General findings and caveats noted by the study authors: Observed TCR beta diversity per million T cells fell roughly linearly with age, and a significant reduction was already apparent by age about 43. Estimates of total diversity from one million sequenced T cells were regarded as lower bounds and underestimates. Compared with the aged group, the long-lived group had more naive CD4+ T cells, fewer expanded clones and increased TCR diversity, suggesting age selection. A strong correlation was found between observed TCR beta diversity and the percentage of naive T cells measured by flow cytometry. Bulk unsorted PBMC profiling prevented conclusive comparison of naive and antigen-experienced compartments. Donor CMV infection status was unknown, potentially confounding age-related changes in expanded clonotypes.

Donors were 40 or so systemically healthy Caucasian individuals from Russia aged about 6 to 100 years. Roughly 10 milliliters of peripheral blood were drawn from each donor into EDTA-treated Vacutainer tubes. Ficoll-Paque density-gradient centrifugation was used to isolate PBMCs, with at least 7 million per sample. Trizol reagent was used to extract total RNA from PBMCs, with at least 6 micrograms per sample. The percentages of naive CD45RAhigh/CD27high T cells were determined by flow cytometry on a PBMC aliquot from every donor. Receptors were amplified or captured by 5' RACE. The sequencer was an Illumina HiSeq 2500. A second 7 to 11 cycle PCR used a sample-barcoded 5' primer and a J-beta primer mix. A template-switch 5' adaptor carrying 12 random nucleotides introduced a unique molecular identifier onto each TCR beta cDNA molecule. At least 2.5 million CDR3-containing paired-end reads were obtained from each sample. First-strand cDNA synthesis was performed from all RNA using the Mint cDNA synthesis kit, with priming by a TRBC-specific oligonucleotide. Following uracil-DNA glycosylase treatment, a first 18-cycle PCR with universal primers M1SS and BC2_uni_R was performed on all cDNA. In the source study's methods: Each sample was normalized by randomly selecting 1 million high-quality reads, each carrying a distinct molecular identifier. Reads with shared molecular identifiers were discarded instead of being binned into consensus sequences. MiTCR, set to a Q25 quality threshold and the strictest error-elimination algorithm, was used for CDR3 identification, clonotype clustering and error correction. A nonparametric unseen species model with Euler transformation was used to estimate a lower bound on total TCR beta diversity. TCRdb trimmed the raw reads at Q25, called clones with MiXCR and kept productive beta chains. Each CDR3 protein appears once, grouped with its most common genes and DNA. TCRdb, not the authors, supplied the V and J calls. The sample has 550,000 to 750,000 distinct CDR3 sequences on record, more than 20% of them singletons. 3.6% of the sample is in the top ten clones.

Sequences were obtained from blood. The receptor comes from a man in his 70s in good health. In this chain, TRBV6-9 is recombined with TRBJ2-7, and TRBD2 matches 8 of the central bases. The base sequence is TGTGCCAGCAGTTATCCAAAGCGGGAGTGCGCCTACGAGCAGTACTTC. This encodes CASSYPKRECAYEQYF.